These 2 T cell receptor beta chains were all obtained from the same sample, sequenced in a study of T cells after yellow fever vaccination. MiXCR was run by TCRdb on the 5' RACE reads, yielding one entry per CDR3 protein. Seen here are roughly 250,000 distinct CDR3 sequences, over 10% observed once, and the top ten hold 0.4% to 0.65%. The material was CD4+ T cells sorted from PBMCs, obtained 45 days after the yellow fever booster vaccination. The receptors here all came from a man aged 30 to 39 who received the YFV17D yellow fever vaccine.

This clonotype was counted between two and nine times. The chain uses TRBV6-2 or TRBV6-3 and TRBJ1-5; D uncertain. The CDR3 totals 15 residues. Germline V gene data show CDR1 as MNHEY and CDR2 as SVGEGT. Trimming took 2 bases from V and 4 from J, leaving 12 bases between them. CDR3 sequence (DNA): TGTGCCAGCAGTTACAGAGGCCCGGGTAATCAGCCCCAGCATTTT. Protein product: CASSYRGPGNQPQHF.

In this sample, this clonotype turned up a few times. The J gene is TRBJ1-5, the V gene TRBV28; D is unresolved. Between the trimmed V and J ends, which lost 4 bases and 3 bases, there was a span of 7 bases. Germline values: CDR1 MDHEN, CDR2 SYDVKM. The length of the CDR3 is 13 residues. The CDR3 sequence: CASSSRVNQPQHF. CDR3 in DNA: TGTGCCAGCAGTTCCCGGGTCAATCAGCCCCAGCATTTT. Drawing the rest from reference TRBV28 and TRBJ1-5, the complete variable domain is DVKVTQSSRYLVKRTGEKVFLECVQDMDHENMFWYRQDPGLGLRLIYFSYDVKMKEKGDIPEGYSVSREKKERFSLILESASTNQTSMYLCASSSRVNQPQHFGDGTRLSIL.